Following are 14 T cell receptor beta chains from one sample sequenced in a study of T cells in Graves' hyperthyroidism and ophthalmopathy. Amplification of TCR beta CDR3 regions used RNA as the template. First-round RT-PCR with HTBI primers amplified the TCR CDR3 region. TCRdb fed the multiplex PCR reads into MiXCR, producing one record per CDR3 protein. The table has 400,000 or so distinct CDR3 sequences, more than 14% seen once. Sequenced sample: blood. Every receptor here comes from a woman aged 25 to 39 with Graves' ophthalmopathy.

The sample holds a few counts of this clonotype. The rearrangement joins TRBV9 to TRBJ1-2; D not certain. This CDR3 comprises 13 residues. Trimming cost V 7 bases and J 3 bases, with 13 bases left between them. Germline V CDR1 and CDR2: SGDLS, YYNGEE. The CDR3, as DNA: TGTGCCAGCGGAGCAACCTCGGACTATGGCTACACCTTC. It encodes CASGATSDYGYTF.

This clonotype was found many times. The chain recombines TRBV2 with TRBJ1-3; 8 bases fit TRBD1. The CDR3 spans 15 residues. V shed 1 base, J shed 3 bases, and the junction held 2 bases outside the gene matches. CDR1 and CDR2 (germline): SNHLY, FYNNEI. The DNA for the CDR3 is TGTGCCAGCAGTGAAGAACAGGGGGATGGAAACACCATATATTTT. This gives the protein CASSEEQGDGNTIYF.

This clonotype came up many times. CDR3 sequence (DNA): TGCGCCAGCAGCATTTATGGGACCGGGGAGCTGTTTTTT. It encodes CASSIYGTGELFF. This chain uses TRBV5-1 with TRBJ2-2, with D uncertain. The CDR3 has 13 residues. Trimming took off 4 bases at V and 5 bases at J, with 9 bases between the two ends. Germline loops: CDR1 SGHRS, CDR2 YFSETQ.

This clonotype was recorded at least ten times. This chain links TRBV28 with TRBJ2-5; TRBD1 is a possible D gene (6 bases). This CDR3 comprises 13 residues. V lost 4 bases to trimming and J lost 5 bases, with 11 bases between them. The germline gives CDR1 MDHEN, CDR2 SYDVKM. The CDR3 sequence: CASSSPQGETQYF. DNA for the CDR3: TGTGCCAGCAGTTCCCCTCAGGGGGAGACCCAGTACTTC.

The CDR3 nucleotides read TGTGCCAGCAGCGGCCCTAGCTTACCGAGCCCAGATCGGTTCTTC. The encoded protein is CASSGPSLPSPDRFF. The V call is TRBV12-3 or TRBV12-4, the J call TRBJ2-1; tentatively, D is TRBD2 (5 bases). V lost 6 bases and J 15 bases, leaving 27 bases between the germline ends. The CDR3 loop spans 15 amino acids.

This clonotype was detected only a few times. The chain has TRBV27 and TRBJ2-2; weak D call: TRBD2 (5 bases). The CDR3 totals 17 residues. In germline, CDR1 is MNHEY, CDR2 SMNVEV (reference sequence). V was trimmed by 6 bases and J by 4 bases, leaving 21 bases between them. The CDR3 DNA is TGTGCCAGCAGCCTACGGGCAGGCCCCCGGGGCACCGGGGAGCTGTTTTTT. Translation: CASSLRAGPRGTGELFF.

This clonotype turned up a few times. This chain links TRBV12-3 or TRBV12-4 with TRBJ2-3; a weak D match, TRBD2 (6 bases). The CDR3 is 15 amino acids. Trimming took 2 bases from V and 0 from J, leaving 9 bases between them. CDR3 amino acids: CASSLWGVSTDTQYF. The CDR3 coding sequence is TGTGCCAGCAGTTTATGGGGGGTCAGCACAGATACGCAGTATTTT.

This clonotype was found many times. The chain recombines TRBV6-1 with TRBJ2-7, with D perhaps matching TRBD1 (5 bases). This CDR3 has 20 amino acids. Germline CDR1 is MNHNS and CDR2 is SASEGT. V lost 3 bases and J lost 3, with 30 bases in between. CDR3: CASSDPRRSGNLAFLYEQYF. The CDR3 DNA reads TGTGCCAGCAGTGACCCGAGAAGATCAGGGAACCTCGCTTTTCTCTACGAGCAGTACTTC.

The sample holds many counts of this clonotype. The gene calls are TRBV28 and TRBJ2-1, with 10 bases that match TRBD2. The CDR3 runs to 13 residues. Germline lookup yields CDR1 MDHEN and CDR2 SYDVKM. Losses at the gene ends were 5 bases for V and 5 bases for J; bases not matched to a gene: 0. This CDR3 reads CASSTSGDNEQFF. The CDR3 DNA is TGTGCCAGCAGTACTAGCGGGGACAATGAGCAGTTCTTC. The whole variable domain, remainder taken from reference TRBV28 and TRBJ2-1, is DVKVTQSSRYLVKRTGEKVFLECVQDMDHENMFWYRQDPGLGLRLIYFSYDVKMKEKGDIPEGYSVSREKKERFSLILESASTNQTSMYLCASSTSGDNEQFFGPGTRLTVL.

The chain carries TRBV27 and TRBJ1-1; no reliable D call. The V and J ends lost 7 bases and 4 bases respectively, with 13 bases between them. The CDR3 loop spans 13 amino acids. Per germline, CDR1 MNHEY and CDR2 SMNVEV (reference sequence). CDR3 sequence: CASKRLFGTEAFF. The CDR3 nucleotides read TGTGCCAGCAAGAGGCTATTCGGCACTGAAGCTTTCTTT.

In its sample, this clonotype was seen many times. J is TRBJ2-1 and V is TRBV7-6, with D perhaps matching TRBD1 (6 bases). The length of the CDR3 is 14 residues. Trimming took 5 bases from V and 5 from J, leaving 13 bases between them. Germline CDR1 reads SGHVS; CDR2 reads FNYEAQ. The CDR3 sequence: CASSLTGANNEQFF. CDR3 bases: TGTGCCAGCAGCCTGACAGGAGCCAACAATGAGCAGTTCTTC.

The chain employs TRBV6-6 and TRBJ2-3; 7 bases line up with TRBD2. The CDR3 contains 13 residues. The V and J ends lost 0 bases and 6 bases, in that order; junction bases with no gene match: 0. The germline V gene has CDR1 MNHNY and CDR2 SVGAGI (reference sequence). CDR3 DNA sequence: TGTGCCAGCAGTTACTCGGGGGGGGATACGCAGTATTTT. Amino acids: CASSYSGGDTQYF.

In this sample, this clonotype turned up many times. The chain uses TRBV20-1 and TRBJ2-1, with a possible D match to TRBD2 (7 bases). Deletions cut 5 bases from V and 8 bases from J, with 16 bases between. The CDR3 covers 13 residues. Germline assignment: CDR1 DFQATT and CDR2 SNEGSKA (reference sequence). DNA of the CDR3: TGCAGTGCTTGGGCGGGGGCGGAGGATGAGCAGTTCTTC. Amino acid sequence: CSAWAGAEDEQFF.

This clonotype showed up just a few times. The V and J genes are TRBV10-3 and TRBJ2-7; 11 positions match TRBD1. The CDR3 has 14 residues. The ends lost 5 bases at V and 6 bases at J; junction bases unmatched: 6. Germline CDR1 and CDR2: ENHRY and SYGVKD. In nucleotides, the CDR3 is TGTGCCATCAGTACCGGACAGGGGGCACTCGAGCAGTACTTC. Its protein is CAISTGQGALEQYF.